This T cell receptor beta chain is drawn from a study of T cells after yellow fever vaccination. Study context: Any fraction with a low cell number was prepared using SMART-Seq v4 Ultra Low Input. General study findings and limits: The booster response re-showed most primary clones: about 96% CD4, approximately 90% CD8. Highly abundant clonotypes carried over from the bulk population could end up in FACS-sorted repertoires as contaminants. The secondary response was weaker, and its peak arrived faster, on day 5 versus 15.

A single record per CDR3 protein comes from TCRdb applying MiXCR to the 5' RACE reads. The repertoire holds some 600,000 distinct CDR3 sequences, with around an eighth as singletons. Germline CDR1 and CDR2: MNHEY and SVGEGT. Trimming removed 2 bases at V and 1 base at J, with 6 bases between. The CDR3 consists of 14 residues. This clonotype was seen repeatedly, ten times or more. Its antigen is unknown. The TCR sequence derives from a man under 40 who received the YFV17D yellow fever vaccine. This sequence joins TRBV6-2 or TRBV6-3 and TRBJ2-1; D may be TRBD1 (6 bases). The specimen was PBMCs, collected on the day of the yellow fever booster vaccination. CDR3 sequence: CASSYGTSYNEQFF. CDR3 DNA sequence: TGTGCCAGCAGTTACGGGACATCCTACAATGAGCAGTTCTTC.